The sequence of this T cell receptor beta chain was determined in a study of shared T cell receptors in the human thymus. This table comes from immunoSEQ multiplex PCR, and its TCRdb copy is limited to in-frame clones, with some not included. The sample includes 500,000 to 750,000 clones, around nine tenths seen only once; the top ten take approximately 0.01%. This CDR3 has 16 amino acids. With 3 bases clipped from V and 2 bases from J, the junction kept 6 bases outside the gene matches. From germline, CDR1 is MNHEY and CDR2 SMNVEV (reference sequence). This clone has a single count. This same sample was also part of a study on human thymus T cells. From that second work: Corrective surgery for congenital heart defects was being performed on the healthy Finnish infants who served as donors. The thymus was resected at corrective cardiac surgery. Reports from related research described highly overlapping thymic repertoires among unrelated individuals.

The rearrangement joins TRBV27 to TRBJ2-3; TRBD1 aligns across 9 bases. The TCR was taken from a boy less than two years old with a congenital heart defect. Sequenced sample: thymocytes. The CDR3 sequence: CASSFEGQGDTDTQYF. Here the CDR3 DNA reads TGTGCCAGCAGTTTCGAGGGACAGGGAGACACAGATACGCAGTATTTT.